Presented here are 17 T cell receptor beta chains from one specimen sequenced in a study of cytomegalovirus exposure and HLA in healthy donors. PCR amplification relied on 60 Vbeta primers (plus 13 Jbeta primers). The assay was immunoSEQ multiplex PCR, and TCRdb's table has in-frame clones only and misses some. This listing includes more than 40,000 clones. The sequenced material came from PBMCs. The receptors stem from a man in his forties or fifties in good health and CMV-seropositive.

The chain joins TRBV18 to TRBJ1-1; D is uncertain. Trimming pared 3 bases from V and 1 base from J, leaving 9 bases between. This CDR3 is 14 amino acids long. Germline V gives CDR1 KGHSH, CDR2 LQKENI. The CDR3 sequence is CASSPWAENTEAFF. CDR3 DNA: TGTGCCAGCTCACCTTGGGCAGAGAACACTGAAGCTTTCTTT.

The rearrangement links TRBV9 to TRBJ2-7; 7 nucleotides agree with TRBD1. Germline lookup yields CDR1 SGDLS and CDR2 YYNGEE. The CDR3 totals 15 residues. V gave up 0 bases and J gave up 5 bases; unmatched junction bases: 8. The CDR3 DNA follows: TGTGCCAGCAGCGTAGGGAACACAGGGGTGGACGAGCAGTACTTC. This gives the protein CASSVGNTGVDEQYF.

The chain is built from TRBV5-4 and TRBJ1-1, with 8 bases identical to TRBD1. Germline CDR1 reads SGHNT; CDR2 reads YYREEE (reference sequence). With 4 bases clipped from V and 0 bases from J, the junction kept 8 bases outside the gene matches. There are 16 residues in the CDR3. The CDR3 DNA sequence: TGTGCCAGCAGCCCGCCGGGACAGGTGATGAACACTGAAGCTTTCTTT. This encodes CASSPPGQVMNTEAFF.

The chain employs TRBV19 and TRBJ2-3; 7 nucleotides match TRBD2. The V segment lost 3 bases and the J segment 3 bases; nucleotides outside the gene matches: 9. CDR1 and CDR2 (germline): LNHDA, SQIVND (reference sequence). The CDR3 consists of 16 residues. The CDR3 region has the DNA TGTGCCAGTAGTATTGGGACCGGGCGGGGGACAGATACGCAGTATTTT. Encoded protein: CASSIGTGRGTDTQYF.

The V and J genes are TRBV4-1 and TRBJ2-5; possibly TRBD1 for D (6 bases). V lost 3 bases, J lost 5 bases, and 22 bases lay in between. Germline lookup yields CDR1 MGHRA and CDR2 YSYEKL. The CDR3 loop spans 17 amino acids. CDR3 amino acids: CASSHAVGRARGETQYF. CDR3 bases: TGCGCCAGCAGCCACGCCGTCGGCAGGGCGAGGGGGGAGACCCAGTACTTC.

The gene calls are TRBV5-4 and TRBJ2-1; 16 bases are shared with TRBD2. The CDR3 is 18 residues long. The trim removed 2 bases at V and 7 bases at J, leaving 9 bases unmatched. From germline, CDR1 is SGHNT and CDR2 YYREEE (reference sequence). The CDR3 spells CASSLAGTSGGAGNEQFF. CDR3 DNA sequence: TGTGCCAGCAGCTTAGCCGGGACTAGCGGGGGGGCCGGAAATGAGCAGTTCTTC.

The chain joins TRBV28 to TRBJ2-1; D call uncertain. Germline lookup yields CDR1 MDHEN and CDR2 SYDVKM. The V end lost 2 bases, the J end lost 4 bases, and 21 bases lay between the germline ends. CDR3 length equals 18 residues. The CDR3 DNA sequence: TGTGCCAGCAGTTTAAATCGGCCTAGTGCCTCGAATTACAATGAGCAGTTCTTC. Its protein is CASSLNRPSASNYNEQFF.

This sequence joins TRBV9 and TRBJ1-2, with 10 bases aligning to TRBD1. The CDR3 consists of 14 residues. From germline, CDR1 is SGDLS and CDR2 YYNGEE. The J segment lost 5 bases and the V segment lost 5 bases, leaving 6 bases of the junction unmatched. CDR3 residues: CASRRQGAWYGYTF. Here the CDR3 DNA reads TGTGCCAGCAGAAGACAGGGGGCATGGTATGGCTACACCTTC.

V and J are TRBV7-3 and TRBJ1-1, with a weak D call TRBD1 (5 bases). V was pared by 6 bases and J by 5 bases, with 13 bases between. The CDR3 is 13 amino acids. The germline V gene has CDR1 SGHTA and CDR2 FQGTGA. In nucleotides, the CDR3 is TGTGCCAGCAGGTCCGGGGGGGGAACTGAAGCTTTCTTT. Translated: CASRSGGGTEAFF.

The chain combines TRBV11-2 with TRBJ2-5; 11 bases are a match to TRBD2. The germline V gene has CDR1 SGHAT and CDR2 FQNNGV. There are 15 residues in the CDR3. Trimming at V came to 5 bases and at J to 2 bases, leaving 4 bases not matched to a gene. Written as DNA, the CDR3 is TGTGCCAGCAGCATCGGGACTAGCGGTCAAGAGACCCAGTACTTC. Translation: CASSIGTSGQETQYF. Together with reference TRBV11-2 and TRBJ2-5, the CDR3 gives the full variable domain: EAGVAQSPRYKIIEKRQSVAFWCNPISGHATLYWYQQILGQGPKLLIQFQNNGVVDDSQLPKDRFSAERLKGVDSTLKIQPAKLEDSAVYLCASSIGTSGQETQYFGPGTRLLVL.

V and J are TRBV7-2 and TRBJ2-1; 15 nucleotides line up with TRBD2. The V and J ends lost 5 bases and 10 bases, in that order; junction bases with no gene match: 3. Germline V CDR1 and CDR2: SGHTA, FQGNSA. The CDR3 has 14 residues. In nucleotides, the CDR3 is TGTGCCAGCAGCCGTGGACTAGCGGGGGGGGAGCAGTTCTTC. Translating it yields CASSRGLAGGEQFF.

The CDR3 protein is CASSYSTGNDGYTF. Here the CDR3 DNA reads TGTGCCAGCAGTTACTCAACAGGGAACGATGGCTACACCTTC. This chain uses TRBV6-6 with TRBJ1-2; tentatively, D is TRBD1 (6 bases). This CDR3 region has 14 residues. V was clipped by 0 bases and J by 6 bases, with 11 bases between them. Germline CDR1 and CDR2: MNHNY and SVGAGI (reference sequence).

The V call is TRBV10-2, the J call TRBJ2-6; possible D gene TRBD1, 5 bases. The V end lost 2 bases, the J end lost 0 bases, and 8 bases lay between the germline ends. The germline V gene has CDR1 WSHSY and CDR2 SAAADI. The CDR3 spans 16 residues. CDR3 sequence: CASSEGQISGANVLTF. The DNA for the CDR3 is TGCGCCAGCAGTGAGGGACAAATCTCTGGGGCCAACGTCCTGACTTTC.

Concerning this clone itself: The sample carries other DNA sequences with the same CDR3. The gene calls are TRBV11-2 and TRBJ2-3; weak D call: TRBD2 (6 bases). CDR1 is SGHAT and CDR2 is FQNNGV in the germline V gene. The CDR3 runs to 12 residues. V was pared by 5 bases and J by 4 bases, with 7 bases between. CDR3 coding DNA: TGTGCCAGCAGCAGGGAGGCAGATACGCAGTATTTT. It codes for CASSREADTQYF.

The chain is built from TRBV5-1 and TRBJ2-2, with TRBD2 matching 10 bases. Germline V gives CDR1 SGHRS, CDR2 YFSETQ. The CDR3 spans 16 residues. After removal of 4 bases from V and 0 bases from J, the junction contained 3 bases not matched to a gene. This CDR3 is CASSNLAGANTGELFF. CDR3 nucleotide sequence: TGCGCCAGCAGCAATCTAGCGGGGGCGAACACCGGGGAGCTGTTTTTT. The entire variable domain, with the rest obtained from reference TRBV5-1 and TRBJ2-2, is as follows: KAGVTQTPRYLIKTRGQQVTLSCSPISGHRSVSWYQQTPGQGLQFLFEYFSETQRNKGNFPGRFSGRQFSNSRSEMNVSTLELGDSALYLCASSNLAGANTGELFFGEGSRLTVL.

The rearrangement links TRBV7-9 to TRBJ1-6, with TRBD1 matching over 8 bases. The CDR3 runs 15 residues. V lost 6 bases, J lost 8 bases, and 9 bases stayed unmatched. The V gene's germline CDR1 is SEHNR and CDR2 FQNEAQ (reference sequence). Written as DNA, the CDR3 is TGTGCCAGCAGTCAGGGGGCAGGGGCAGATTCACCCCTCCACTTT. It translates to CASSQGAGADSPLHF.

This sequence joins TRBV5-1 and TRBJ2-3; D may be TRBD1 (6 bases). The ends were cut back, 0 bases at V and 0 bases at J, with 11 bases in the middle. Germline CDR1 SGHRS, CDR2 YFSETQ. This CDR3 is built from 16 residues. Here the CDR3 reads CASSLGGTHSTDTQYF. CDR3 sequence (DNA): TGCGCCAGCAGCTTGGGTGGGACACATAGCACAGATACGCAGTATTTT.